These T cell receptor beta chains were read from a single sample in a study of cytomegalovirus exposure and HLA in healthy donors. Only in-frame clones appear in the TCRdb table, and some are missing; sequencing was by immunoSEQ multiplex PCR. The data hold 60,000 to 70,000 clones, with around 89% observed a single time. The sequenced material came from PBMCs. These receptors came from a woman between 18 and 29 years old in good health and CMV-seronegative. CDR3s include the opening cysteine and the closing phenylalanine or tryptophan. Each record gives: V gene, D gene, clone size, J gene, CDR3 DNA, CDR3 protein. D genes are given only for firm matches. Expanded clones are given a class, and other clones once, few, many or no size at all.

v_gene: TRBV29-1
d_gene: TRBD1
abundance: .
j_gene: TRBJ2-1
CDR3nt: TGCAGCGTCAGGGACAGCTACAATGAGCAGTTCTTC
CDR3aa: CSVRDSYNEQFF

v_gene: TRBV9
d_gene: TRBD1
abundance: .
j_gene: TRBJ2-7
CDR3nt: TGTGCCAGCAGCGTAGAAGGACAGGGGGATGAGCAGTACTTC
CDR3aa: CASSVEGQGDEQYF

v_gene: TRBV11-1
d_gene: .
abundance: .
j_gene: TRBJ1-2
CDR3nt: TGTGCCAGCAGACCAAGCACGGGGACAAACTATGGCTACACCTTC
CDR3aa: CASRPSTGTNYGYTF

v_gene: TRBV2
d_gene: TRBD2
abundance: .
j_gene: TRBJ2-1
CDR3nt: TGTGCCAGCAGGGAGGACGGGAGGGCCGGGGCTGAGCAGTTCTTC
CDR3aa: CASREDGRAGAEQFF

v_gene: TRBV27
d_gene: TRBD2
abundance: .
j_gene: TRBJ2-7
CDR3nt: TGTGCCAGCAGTCCAGACAGACTAGCGGGAGTTTATCACGAGCAGTACTTC
CDR3aa: CASSPDRLAGVYHEQYF

v_gene: TRBV10-3
d_gene: .
abundance: .
j_gene: TRBJ2-3
CDR3nt: TGTGCCATCAGTGAGTCAGTAGGGGGAGGCACAGATACGCAGTATTTT
CDR3aa: CAISESVGGGTDTQYF

v_gene: TRBV5-1
d_gene: TRBD1
abundance: .
j_gene: TRBJ2-7
CDR3nt: TGCGCCAGCATCGCCGGGACAGGCCCTTACGAGCAGTACTTC
CDR3aa: CASIAGTGPYEQYF

v_gene: TRBV7-6
d_gene: TRBD1
abundance: once
j_gene: TRBJ1-2
CDR3nt: TGTGCCAGCAGCTTAGGGACAGGGGACTATGGCTACACCTTC
CDR3aa: CASSLGTGDYGYTF

v_gene: TRBV7-9
d_gene: .
abundance: .
j_gene: TRBJ1-1
CDR3nt: TGTGCCAGCAGCTTCTCGGAGGGTCTCACTGAAGCTTTCTTT
CDR3aa: CASSFSEGLTEAFF

v_gene: TRBV5-1
d_gene: TRBD2
abundance: .
j_gene: TRBJ2-1
CDR3nt: TGCGCCAGCAGCTCTCCGGGACTAGCGAAGAGGGATGAGCAGTTCTTC
CDR3aa: CASSSPGLAKRDEQFF

v_gene: TRBV9
d_gene: .
abundance: .
j_gene: TRBJ2-3
CDR3nt: TGTGCCAGCAGTAGAGAGGCTAGCGCGACAGATACGCAGTATTTT
CDR3aa: CASSREASATDTQYF

v_gene: TRBV28
d_gene: TRBD1
abundance: .
j_gene: TRBJ2-7
CDR3nt: TGTGCCAGCAGACCGGGACAGGGGGCTTACGAGCAGTACTTC
CDR3aa: CASRPGQGAYEQYF

v_gene: TRBV5-1
d_gene: TRBD2
abundance: .
j_gene: TRBJ2-1
CDR3nt: TGCGCCAGCAGCCTTAGCGGGAGAGGCAATGAGCAGTTCTTC
CDR3aa: CASSLSGRGNEQFF

v_gene: TRBV7-6
d_gene: TRBD1
abundance: .
j_gene: TRBJ2-7
CDR3nt: TGTGCCAGCAGCTCCGCCGGGACAGGGATATACGAGCAGTACTTC
CDR3aa: CASSSAGTGIYEQYF

v_gene: TRBV6-1
d_gene: .
abundance: .
j_gene: TRBJ2-3
CDR3nt: TGTGCCAGCAGTGCTTGGGCTAGCACAGATACGCAGTATTTT
CDR3aa: CASSAWASTDTQYF

v_gene: TRBV27
d_gene: .
abundance: .
j_gene: TRBJ2-6
CDR3nt: TGTGCCAGCAGTTTCCGGGGATCTGGGGCCAACGTCCTGACTTTC
CDR3aa: CASSFRGSGANVLTF

v_gene: TRBV27
d_gene: .
abundance: .
j_gene: TRBJ2-2
CDR3nt: TGTGCCAGCAGTCTACTCACCGGGGAGCTGTTTTTT
CDR3aa: CASSLLTGELFF

v_gene: TRBV4-2
d_gene: .
abundance: .
j_gene: TRBJ1-1
CDR3nt: TGTGCCAGCAGCCAAATAGGAACAGGGTTCGGCACTGAAGCTTTCTTT
CDR3aa: CASSQIGTGFGTEAFF

v_gene: TRBV7-9
d_gene: TRBD2
abundance: .
j_gene: TRBJ2-7
CDR3nt: TGTGCCAGCAGCTTAGGCGGACTAGCGGCCTTCGAGCAGTACTTC
CDR3aa: CASSLGGLAAFEQYF

v_gene: TRBV28
d_gene: TRBD2
abundance: .
j_gene: TRBJ2-1
CDR3nt: TGTGCCAGCACCCTAGCGGGAGCATGGGATGAGCAGTTCTTC
CDR3aa: CASTLAGAWDEQFF

v_gene: TRBV4-3
d_gene: TRBD2
abundance: .
j_gene: TRBJ2-4
CDR3nt: TGCGCCAGCAGCCAAGGGCTAGCGGGGGGGGAAAACATTCAGTACTTC
CDR3aa: CASSQGLAGGENIQYF

v_gene: TRBV5-1
d_gene: .
abundance: .
j_gene: TRBJ2-7
CDR3nt: TGCGCCAGCAGGTCGGGCCCCTCGGGGGAGCAGTACTTC
CDR3aa: CASRSGPSGEQYF

v_gene: TRBV27
d_gene: .
abundance: .
j_gene: TRBJ2-7
CDR3nt: TGTGCCAAAGGGGCCCCGAGCTCCTACGAGCAGTACTTC
CDR3aa: CAKGAPSSYEQYF

v_gene: TRBV19
d_gene: TRBD2
abundance: .
j_gene: TRBJ2-7
CDR3nt: TGTGCCAGTAGTATCATTCTAGCGGAGAGCTCCTACGAGCAGTACTTC
CDR3aa: CASSIILAESSYEQYF

v_gene: TRBV5-1
d_gene: .
abundance: .
j_gene: TRBJ1-4
CDR3nt: TGCGCCAGCAGCTCCCAGACAGGTCGTGGTGAAAAACTGTTTTTT
CDR3aa: CASSSQTGRGEKLFF

v_gene: TRBV28
d_gene: .
abundance: .
j_gene: TRBJ1-1
CDR3nt: TGTGCCAGCAGACAAGGGGTCACTGAAGCTTTCTTT
CDR3aa: CASRQGVTEAFF

v_gene: TRBV11-2
d_gene: .
abundance: once
j_gene: TRBJ2-4
CDR3nt: TGTGCCAGCAGCTTAGATAATAGCGGTGCAAAAAACATTCAGTACTTC
CDR3aa: CASSLDNSGAKNIQYF

v_gene: TRBV9
d_gene: TRBD2
abundance: few
j_gene: TRBJ2-2
CDR3nt: TGTGCCAGCAGCCAGGAACTAGCGGGGTTTATCGACACCGGGGAGCTGTTTTTT
CDR3aa: CASSQELAGFIDTGELFF

v_gene: TRBV15
d_gene: .
abundance: .
j_gene: TRBJ1-5
CDR3nt: TGTGCCACCAGCAGAGGACAGACCAATCAGCCCCAGCATTTT
CDR3aa: CATSRGQTNQPQHF

v_gene: TRBV28
d_gene: .
abundance: .
j_gene: TRBJ1-2
CDR3nt: TGTGCCAGCAGTTTATCCGGGGGGCGAGGCTACACCTTC
CDR3aa: CASSLSGGRGYTF

v_gene: TRBV6-5
d_gene: TRBD1
abundance: .
j_gene: TRBJ2-5
CDR3nt: TGTGCCAGCAGAGGACAGGGGCGGGAGACCCAGTACTTC
CDR3aa: CASRGQGRETQYF